The T cell receptor beta chain under discussion was sequenced for a study of T cells in women clearing cervical HPV infection. Study-level background: Case blood was drawn a median around 150 days after lesion detection.

The CDR3 consists of 16 residues. Germline assignment: CDR1 LNHDA and CDR2 SQIVND (reference sequence). Trimming removed 4 bases from V and 5 bases from J; junction bases left unmatched: 13. Remarks on this clone: Read data end 3 residues before the CDR3 end; the end is taken from the germline J gene.

Repertoires were generated with immunoSEQ multiplex PCR, while TCRdb's copy carries only in-frame clones and drops some. The table for this sample gives about 40,000 clones. All participants had a single incident cervical HPV16 infection, and prevalent HPV16 infections were excluded. HPV was found by MY09/MY11 PCR and dot-blot genotyping. This clonotype was obtained from a woman aged 18 to 75 with a cervical HPV16 infection that either progressed to CIN3+ or cleared (not recorded which). Sequenced: blood buffy coat. This chain joins TRBV19 and TRBJ1-1; TRBD1 matches 7 bases. Partial CDR3 DNA: TGTGCCAGTAGTAAAATTAGGGGGCGCGGTCGGACTGAA. Translating gives CASSKIRGRGRTE. The full CDR3 is CASSKIRGRGRTEAFF.